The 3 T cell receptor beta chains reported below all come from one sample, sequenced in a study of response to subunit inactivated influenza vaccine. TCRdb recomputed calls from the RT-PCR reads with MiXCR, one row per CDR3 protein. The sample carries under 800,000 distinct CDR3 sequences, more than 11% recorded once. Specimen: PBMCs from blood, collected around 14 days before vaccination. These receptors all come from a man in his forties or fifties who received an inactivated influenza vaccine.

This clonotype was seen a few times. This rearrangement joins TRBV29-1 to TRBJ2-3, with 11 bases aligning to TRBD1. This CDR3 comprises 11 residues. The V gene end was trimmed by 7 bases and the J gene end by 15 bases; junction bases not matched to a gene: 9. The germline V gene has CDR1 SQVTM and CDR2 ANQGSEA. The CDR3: CSGRDRGKNYF. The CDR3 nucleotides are TGCAGCGGTCGGGACAGGGGGAAAAATTATTTT.

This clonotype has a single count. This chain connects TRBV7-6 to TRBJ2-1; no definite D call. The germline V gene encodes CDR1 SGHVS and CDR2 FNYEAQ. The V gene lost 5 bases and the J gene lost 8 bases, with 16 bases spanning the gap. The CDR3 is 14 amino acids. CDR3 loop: CASSQVARVDEQFF. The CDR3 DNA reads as TGTGCCAGCAGCCAAGTGGCACGGGTCGATGAGCAGTTCTTC.

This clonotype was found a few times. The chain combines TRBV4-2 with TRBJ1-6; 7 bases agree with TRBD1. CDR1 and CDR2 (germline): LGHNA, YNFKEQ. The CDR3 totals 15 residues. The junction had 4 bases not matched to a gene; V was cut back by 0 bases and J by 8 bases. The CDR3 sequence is CASSQDYTGDSPLHF. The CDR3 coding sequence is TGTGCCAGCAGCCAAGATTACACAGGGGATTCACCCCTCCACTTT.